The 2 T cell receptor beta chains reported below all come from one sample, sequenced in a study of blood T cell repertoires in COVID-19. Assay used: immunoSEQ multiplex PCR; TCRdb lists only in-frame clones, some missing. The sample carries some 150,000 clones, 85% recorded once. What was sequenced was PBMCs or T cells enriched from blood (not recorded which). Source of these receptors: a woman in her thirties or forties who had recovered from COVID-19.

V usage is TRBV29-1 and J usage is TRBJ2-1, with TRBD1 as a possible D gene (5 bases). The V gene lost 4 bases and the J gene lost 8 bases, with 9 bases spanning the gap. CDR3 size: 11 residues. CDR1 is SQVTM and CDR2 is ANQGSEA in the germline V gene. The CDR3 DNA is TGCAGCGTTGCTCTAGGGGATGAGCAGTTCTTC. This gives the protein CSVALGDEQFF.

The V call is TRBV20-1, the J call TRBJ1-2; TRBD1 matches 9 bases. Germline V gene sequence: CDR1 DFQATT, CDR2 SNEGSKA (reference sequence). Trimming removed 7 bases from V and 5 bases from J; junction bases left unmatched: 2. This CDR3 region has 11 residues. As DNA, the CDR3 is TGCAGTGTTGGGACAGGGTATGGCTACACCTTC. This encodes CSVGTGYGYTF.